This TCR beta chain is drawn from a study of blood T cell repertoires in COVID-19. About the study: PBMCs, B-cell-depleted T cells, or T cells were the source of the cDNA or gDNA that made up the material.

Trimming cost V 4 bases and J 2 bases, with 11 bases left between them. This CDR3 is 14 amino acids long. Germline-derived CDR1 and CDR2 are SGHDT and YYEEEE. In the original processing: Counts of nucleated cells, estimated from reference gene primer amplification, were obtained. TCRdb keeps only in-frame clones here, not all; method: immunoSEQ multiplex PCR. D and trimming come from the DNA, and the V and J calls and clone size come from that table. The repertoire consists of roughly 230,000 clones, with about 80% occurring once and the leading ten covering about 4.2%. The chain joins TRBV5-6 to TRBJ2-3, with TRBD2 as a possible D gene (5 bases). The receptor was derived from a man between 50 and 59 years old with active or convalescent COVID-19. The source material was peripheral blood. This CDR3 is CASSTGLYTDTQYF. The CDR3 nucleotides read TGTGCCAGCAGCACCGGACTCTACACAGATACGCAGTATTTT. Looking up the rest from reference TRBV5-6 and TRBJ2-3 gives the full variable domain: DAGVTQSPTHLIKTRGQQVTLRCSPKSGHDTVSWYQQALGQGPQFIFQYYEEEERQRGNFPDRFSGHQFPNYSSELNVNALLLGDSALYLCASSTGLYTDTQYFGPGTRLTVL.